The next 14 T cell receptor beta chains were all read from a single sample in a study of T-cell reconstitution after alpha-beta-depleted transplantation in children. Preparation of the TCRbeta library used unique molecular identifiers. MiXCR was run by TCRdb on the PCR reads, yielding one entry per CDR3 protein. The sample lists some 250,000 distinct CDR3 sequences; around 13% were seen once. Sequencing was performed on PBMCs from the stem cell graft donor, taken from the stem cell graft. These receptors originate from a human donor who donated a stem cell graft to a child with acute lymphoblastic leukemia.

This chain uses TRBV6-1 with TRBJ2-7; no firm D call. Germline assignment: CDR1 MNHNS and CDR2 SASEGT. This CDR3 region has 14 residues. The V end was cut by 5 bases, the J end by 4 bases, with 15 bases between. Written as DNA, the CDR3 is TGTGCCAGCAGTCTTACGGTATCGGAATACGAGCAGTACTTC. Translated, it gives CASSLTVSEYEQYF.

This clonotype occurred many times. The chain links TRBV3-1 to TRBJ1-5; tentative D call: TRBD1 (5 bases). CDR1 is LGHDT, CDR2 YNNKEL, per germline (reference sequence). V was pared by 4 bases and J by 3 bases, with 7 bases between. The CDR3 extends over 13 amino acids. This chain's CDR3 is CASSPGFNQPQHF. The CDR3 DNA sequence: TGTGCCAGCAGCCCAGGGTTCAATCAGCCCCAGCATTTT.

This clonotype has at least ten counts. This chain connects TRBV28 to TRBJ1-5; the D is unclear. The CDR3 contains 15 residues. Trimming removed 6 bases from V and 0 bases from J, with 12 bases in between. Germline CDR1 and CDR2: MDHEN and SYDVKM. CDR3 sequence: CASRNRLNSNQPQHF. CDR3 DNA: TGTGCCAGCAGGAATAGACTGAATAGCAATCAGCCCCAGCATTTT.

This clonotype was recorded at least ten times. This chain links TRBV6-2 or TRBV6-3 with TRBJ2-1; D may match TRBD1 or TRBD2 (5 bases each). Germline CDR1 MNHEY, CDR2 SVGEGT. The V and J ends lost 6 bases and 9 bases respectively, with 12 bases between them. The CDR3 has 12 amino acids. In DNA, the CDR3 is TGTGCCAGCAGACTAGAAAGGGGTGAGCAGTTCTTC. It yields the protein CASRLERGEQFF.

J is TRBJ1-3 and V is TRBV19; D gene ambiguous. The germline V gene encodes CDR1 LNHDA and CDR2 SQIVND (reference sequence). The CDR3 loop spans 18 amino acids. The ends were cut back, 2 bases at V and 0 bases at J, with 17 bases in the middle. CDR3 in amino acids: CASSIILGTTASGNTIYF. The CDR3 DNA reads TGTGCCAGTAGTATAATCCTCGGCACCACCGCCTCTGGAAACACCATATATTTT.

The CDR3 loop is CTSSPREGTGSYEQYF. CDR3 DNA: TGCACCAGCAGTCCAAGAGAAGGGACAGGGTCCTACGAGCAGTACTTC. This chain links TRBV1 with TRBJ2-7; no check of the table's D call, TRBD1, against the DNA was made. TRBV1 is deemed a pseudogene. This CDR3 comprises 16 residues.

Many counts were recorded for this clonotype. The V gene is TRBV20-1, the J gene TRBJ2-7, with 7 bases fitting TRBD1. Germline CDR1 and CDR2: DFQATT and SNEGSKA (reference sequence). Trimming removed 4 bases from V and 0 bases from J; junction bases left unmatched: 3. CDR3 length equals 13 residues. This chain's CDR3 is CSAITGVSYEQYF. As DNA, the CDR3 is TGCAGTGCTATTACAGGGGTCTCCTACGAGCAGTACTTC.

This clonotype was recorded at least ten times. V usage is TRBV10-3 and J usage is TRBJ2-5, with TRBD1 as a possible D gene (6 bases). This CDR3 has 15 residues. V lost 2 bases, J lost 4 bases, and 14 bases lay in between. The V gene's germline CDR1 is ENHRY and CDR2 SYGVKD. CDR3 residues: CAISETQGEGETQYF. Here the CDR3 DNA reads TGTGCCATCAGTGAGACACAGGGTGAAGGAGAGACCCAGTACTTC.

This clonotype was found many times. V usage is TRBV6-1 and J usage is TRBJ1-2; 11 nucleotides line up with TRBD1. The CDR3 is made up of 15 amino acids. Germline V gene sequence: CDR1 MNHNS, CDR2 SASEGT. Germline trimming cut 9 bases from V and 0 bases from J; bases unmatched to any gene: 6. The CDR3 DNA reads TGTGCCAGTTGGGACAGGGGGATGACTAACTATGGCTACACCTTC. Translating gives CASWDRGMTNYGYTF.

This clonotype showed up many times. CDR3 nucleotides: TGCGCCAGCAGCCAAGATTTGACACCGCCCGGTCAGCCCCAGCATTTT. It encodes CASSQDLTPPGQPQHF. The rearrangement links TRBV4-1 to TRBJ1-5; D is unclear. The CDR3 is 16 residues long. Germline V CDR1 and CDR2: MGHRA, YSYEKL. V was trimmed by 0 bases and J by 6 bases, leaving 15 bases between them.

This clonotype was seen many times. This sequence joins TRBV25-1 and TRBJ1-2; D is undetermined. V shed 2 bases and J shed 8 bases, with 12 bases lying between them. Germline CDR1 reads MGHDK; CDR2 reads SYGVNS. The CDR3 has 13 amino acids. The DNA of the CDR3 is TGTGCCAGCAGTGAACTAACCCATGACGGCTACACCTTC. Amino acids: CASSELTHDGYTF.

V and J are TRBV11-2 and TRBJ2-5, with unresolved D. The V end lost 7 bases, the J end lost 2 bases, and 5 bases lay between the germline ends. Germline V CDR1 and CDR2: SGHAT, FQNNGV. The CDR3 is made up of 11 amino acids. The CDR3 sequence is CASTRQETQYF. The CDR3 coding sequence is TGTGCCAGCACCCGTCAAGAGACCCAGTACTTC.

Remarks on this clonotype: A much larger clonotype is one base distant, so this may be a read error. This chain links TRBV28 with TRBJ2-7, with D perhaps TRBD2 (5 bases). CDR1 MDHEN and CDR2 SYDVKM come from the germline V gene. There are 14 residues in the CDR3. The CDR3 reads CATSFLFGNYEQYF. As DNA, the CDR3 is TGTGCCACCAGTTTCCTTTTCGGGAACTACGAGCAGTACTTC. Full variable domain (outside the CDR3, taken from reference TRBV28 and TRBJ2-7): DVKVTQSSRYLVKRTGEKVFLECVQDMDHENMFWYRQDPGLGLRLIYFSYDVKMKEKGDIPEGYSVSREKKERFSLILESASTNQTSMYLCATSFLFGNYEQYFGPGTRLTVT.

This clonotype has only a few counts. The V call is TRBV5-1, the J call TRBJ2-1; 9 bases are a match to TRBD1. Trimming at V came to 3 bases and at J to 7 bases, leaving 5 bases not matched to a gene. CDR1 SGHRS and CDR2 YFSETQ come from the germline V gene. The CDR3 loop spans 14 amino acids. The CDR3: CASSSGTGTNEQFF. The CDR3 nucleotides are TGCGCCAGCAGCTCCGGGACAGGGACGAATGAGCAGTTCTTC.